The rows below give T cell receptor beta chains drawn from one sample of a study of graft-versus-host responses after intestinal transplantation. These TCRs are of unknown antigen specificity. This table comes from immunoSEQ multiplex PCR, and its TCRdb copy is limited to in-frame clones, with some not included. The data show 78,000 or so clones, around 86% seen once. The specimen was unstimulated CD8+ T cells sorted from spleen or lymph node cells, collected before transplant. Every receptor here comes from a human donor who was the organ donor for an intestinal transplant. Both conserved end residues are part of each CDR3. The order of the fields is V gene, clone size, D gene, J gene, CDR3 protein, CDR3 DNA. The D gene is left open where the match is weak. Clone size is stated in some rows and not others, as once, few, many or a class when expanded.

>TRBV6-1|NA|NA|TRBJ2-7
CASSLLPSYEQYF
TGTGCCAGCAGCCTTCTCCCCTCCTACGAGCAGTACTTC
>TRBV5-6|NA|TRBD2|TRBJ2-3
CASSSLAGGDTDTQYF
TGTGCCAGCAGCTCCTTAGCGGGGGGCGACACAGATACGCAGTATTTT
>TRBV30|NA|NA|TRBJ1-3
CAWELYSGNTIYF
TGTGCCTGGGAACTCTACTCTGGAAACACCATATATTTT
>TRBV7-9|NA|NA|TRBJ2-6
CASSSAEGGGANVLTF
TGTGCCAGCAGCTCCGCCGAGGGGGGTGGGGCCAACGTCCTGACTTTC
>TRBV6-1|NA|TRBD2|TRBJ2-2
CASSEASGGYTGELFF
TGTGCCAGCAGTGAAGCTAGCGGGGGGTACACCGGGGAGCTGTTTTTT
>TRBV19|NA|NA|TRBJ2-3
CAKRGRREPADTQYF
TGTGCCAAGAGAGGACGGAGAGAGCCCGCAGATACGCAGTATTTT
>TRBV7-9|NA|TRBD1|TRBJ2-7
CASSLSFGDRFYEQYF
TGTGCCAGCAGCTTATCTTTTGGGGACAGGTTCTACGAGCAGTACTTC
>TRBV28|few|NA|TRBJ2-1
CASSFIGDNEQFF
TGTGCCAGCAGTTTCATCGGGGACAATGAGCAGTTCTTC
>TRBV7-9|NA|NA|TRBJ2-7
CASSLEFAGGLYEQYF
TGTGCCAGCAGCTTAGAATTTGCAGGGGGGCTCTACGAGCAGTACTTC
>TRBV9|NA|TRBD2|TRBJ2-2
CASSVGTSGGAPGELFF
TGTGCCAGCAGCGTAGGAACTAGCGGGGGGGCCCCCGGGGAGCTGTTTTTT
>TRBV7-9|NA|TRBD1|TRBJ1-1
CASSLALQGISLVNTEAFF
TGTGCCAGCAGCCTTGCCCTACAGGGGATAAGCCTGGTGAACACTGAAGCTTTCTTT
>TRBV18|NA|NA|TRBJ2-5
CASSPERGEETQYF
TGTGCCAGCTCACCAGAAAGGGGCGAGGAGACCCAGTACTTC
>TRBV13|few|NA|TRBJ2-1
CASSLGGSSYNEQFF
TGTGCCAGCAGCTTAGGGGGGAGCTCCTACAATGAGCAGTTCTTC
>TRBV5-1|NA|NA|TRBJ1-2
CASSLFPSIDVGGYTF
TGCGCCAGCAGCTTGTTTCCCAGTATTGATGTAGGCGGCTACACCTTC
>TRBV4-1|NA|TRBD2|TRBJ2-7
CASSGGHTYEQYF
TGTGCCAGCAGCGGGGGACACACCTACGAGCAGTACTTC
>TRBV27|once|NA|TRBJ2-3
CASGGAVTDTQYF
TGTGCCAGCGGGGGGGCCGTGACAGATACGCAGTATTTT
>TRBV7-9|NA|NA|TRBJ2-7
CASSSRASEQYF
TGTGCCAGCAGCTCCCGGGCGTCCGAGCAGTACTTC
>TRBV5-6|NA|NA|TRBJ2-3
CASSFIDTQYF
TGTGCCAGCAGCTTCATTGATACGCAGTATTTT
>TRBV7-9|once|NA|TRBJ2-2
CASSLYETGAGELFF
TGTGCCAGCAGCTTGTACGAGACTGGGGCCGGGGAGCTGTTTTTT
>TRBV28|NA|NA|TRBJ2-1
CASRPRSYNEQFF
TGTGCCAGCAGACCCCGTAGTTACAATGAGCAGTTCTTC
>TRBV4-1|once|NA|TRBJ2-7
CASSQGAGAPYEQYF
TGCGCCAGCAGCCAAGGGGCAGGGGCACCCTACGAGCAGTACTTC
>TRBV7-9|NA|NA|TRBJ1-1
CASSLGQGLNTEAFF
TGTGCCAGCAGCTTAGGTCAGGGGCTTAACACTGAAGCTTTCTTT
>TRBV19|NA|TRBD1|TRBJ2-7
CASSGGQTGSYEQYF
TGTGCCAGTAGTGGGGGACAGACGGGCTCCTACGAGCAGTACTTC
>TRBV7-9|NA|NA|TRBJ1-1
CASSWGRMNTEAFF
TGTGCCAGCAGCTGGGGAAGGATGAACACTGAAGCTTTCTTT
>TRBV6-4|few|TRBD2|TRBJ2-3
CASSEAGAHTDTQYF
TGTGCCAGCAGTGAAGCGGGGGCACACACAGATACGCAGTATTTT
>TRBV29-1|NA|NA|TRBJ1-1
CSVRGGRDVGREAFF
TGCAGCGTTCGGGGGGGGAGGGACGTTGGACGTGAAGCTTTCTTT
>TRBV5-1|NA|NA|TRBJ1-2
CASSLTDNYGYTF
TGCGCCAGCAGCTTGACAGATAACTATGGCTACACCTTC
>TRBV6-4|NA|NA|TRBJ2-2
CASSDLAEGELFF
TGTGCCAGCAGTGACTTGGCGGAGGGGGAGCTGTTTTTT
>TRBV6-5|NA|NA|TRBJ1-6
CASSESPMVSPLHF
TGTGCCAGCAGTGAGAGTCCCATGGTTTCACCCCTCCACTTT
>TRBV5-6|once|NA|TRBJ2-1
CASSSLGHNEQFF
TGTGCCAGCAGCTCGTTAGGGCACAATGAGCAGTTCTTC
>TRBV7-2|NA|NA|TRBJ2-7
CASSLEGRGYSYEQYF
TGTGCCAGCAGCTTAGAAGGCAGGGGTTATTCCTACGAGCAGTACTTC
>TRBV19|NA|NA|TRBJ2-3
CASSEGTDTQYF
TGTGCCAGTAGTGAGGGCACAGATACGCAGTATTTT